The source of this T cell receptor beta chain is a study of T cells in Graves' hyperthyroidism and ophthalmopathy. Researchers took RNA transcripts and amplified the TCR beta CDR3 regions from them. Primed by the HTBI set, a first-round RT-PCR was run on the TCR CDR3. TCRdb processed the multiplex PCR reads anew with MiXCR; each CDR3 protein has one entry. Among roughly 700,000 distinct CDR3 sequences listed, about a third were seen once. Study-wide points: Researchers found most expanded thyroid clonotypes above 0.001 in blood as well. Separation of ophthalmopathy from stable hyperthyroidism was achieved by a 13 V-J model. Ophthalmopathy, as predicted by the model, came a median roughly 6.5 months after the prediction.

Comment on this clonotype: Its antigen is currently unknown.

This TCR came from a woman aged 40-49 years with Graves' hyperthyroidism. Sequencing was performed on blood.

The CDR3 loop is CASRMSSSYNSPLHF. In DNA, the CDR3 is TGTGCCAGCAGGATGTCGAGCTCCTATAATTCACCCCTCCACTTT. This rearrangement joins TRBV2 to TRBJ1-6, with no clear D. The V end was cut by 6 bases, the J end by 0 bases, with 9 bases between. The CDR3 is made up of 15 amino acids. Germline loops: CDR1 SNHLY, CDR2 FYNNEI.